Listed here is a single T cell receptor beta chain. The antigen is unknown. Germline V gene sequence: CDR1 MNHEY, CDR2 SMNVEV (reference sequence). The CDR3 has 12 amino acids. The data belong to a study of cytomegalovirus exposure and HLA in healthy donors. Study-wide findings and caveats: Most TCR sequences showed up rarely, but some public TCRs showed up in many donors.

Each donor's status was that of a healthy bone marrow donor. Donors were nominally healthy when sampled, though unrecorded immune exposures were likely. The PCR used 60 Vbeta and 13 Jbeta primers. Original processing methods: Roughly 11 million shared chains were among the 60 million to 80 million unique TCR beta chains that a later analysis counted. Measured with immunoSEQ multiplex PCR; TCRdb has only the in-frame clones, and not every one. The D gene and trimming were derived from the DNA, and the V and J assignments and clone size from that table. The table shows approximately 150,000 clones, with more than 70% occurring only once.

The sequencing input was PBMCs. This TCR was sampled from a woman in her 40s in good health and CMV-seronegative. The chain couples TRBV27 to TRBJ2-5, with 7 nucleotides matching TRBD1. Gene TRBJ2-7 matches the end of the DNA better, so the J call may be wrong. DNA for the CDR3: TGTGCCAGCCGACAGGGCTCCTACGAGCAGTACTTC. It specifies CASRQGSYEQYF.